The 9 T cell receptor beta chains below all came from one sample that was sequenced in a study of regulatory T cells in long-lasting Graves disease. iRepertoire HTBI primers and Arm-PCR of CDR3 regions built TCR beta libraries. Each CDR3 protein is one row after TCRdb ran MiXCR on the multiplex PCR reads. The sample lists 530,000 or so distinct CDR3 sequences, around 16% occurring once. Documented time point: newly diagnosed GD, antithyroid drugs for less than 3 months. PBMC RNA served as the TCR library source. These records were also assigned to another study, of T cells in Graves' hyperthyroidism and ophthalmopathy.

Source: peripheral blood mononuclear cells (PBMCs), taken at new diagnosis, from a patient treated with antithyroid drugs. These receptors all stem from a man aged 18 to 30 with Graves disease.

This clonotype occurred many times. The chain employs TRBV6-2 or TRBV6-3 and TRBJ2-1; D is possibly TRBD2 (6 bases). The germline V gene has CDR1 MNHEY and CDR2 SVGEGT. V lost 1 base and J lost 9, with 10 bases in between. The CDR3 runs 13 residues. The CDR3 loop is CASSYCRDCEQFF. In DNA form, the CDR3 reads TGTGCCAGCAGTTACTGCCGGGACTGTGAGCAGTTCTTC.

The chain couples TRBV7-6 to TRBJ2-1, with TRBD2 matching over 10 bases. V shed 7 bases and J 9 bases; nucleotides not matched to a gene: 12. The CDR3 extends over 15 amino acids. Germline loops: CDR1 SGHVS, CDR2 FNYEAQ. The CDR3 DNA reads TGTGCCAGCACCGAAGCGGGAGGGCCGGGAAGTGAGCAGTTCTTC. Protein: CASTEAGGPGSEQFF.

This sequence joins TRBV6-5 and TRBJ2-2, with 8 bases aligning to TRBD2. CDR3 length: 17 amino acids. Germline loops: CDR1 MNHEY, CDR2 SVGAGI. V shed 2 bases, J shed 6 bases, and the junction held 11 bases outside the gene matches. The CDR3 loop is CASSYLTTSDLPGELFF. DNA of the CDR3: TGTGCCAGCAGTTACCTAACGACTAGCGACCTCCCCGGGGAGCTGTTTTTT.

There are many counts of this clonotype. The J gene is TRBJ1-1, the V gene TRBV28; D might be TRBD1 (5 bases). Germline V gene data show CDR1 as MDHEN and CDR2 as SYDVKM. Trimming removed 6 bases from V and 0 bases from J, with 29 bases in between. The CDR3 runs to 20 residues. The CDR3, as DNA: TGTGCCAGCAGATATATATATGGGCTCCGGGACGGTAAAATGAACACTGAAGCTTTCTTT. It specifies CASRYIYGLRDGKMNTEAFF.

This clonotype has a handful of counts. V gene TRBV5-1 combines with J gene TRBJ2-1; 13 bases align to TRBD2. The germline gives CDR1 SGHRS, CDR2 YFSETQ. The CDR3 covers 15 residues. V shed 4 bases, J shed 8 bases, and the junction held 6 bases outside the gene matches. The CDR3 loop reads CASSPGLAGKDEQFF. The CDR3 region has the DNA TGCGCCAGCAGCCCGGGACTAGCGGGAAAGGATGAGCAGTTCTTC.

This clonotype was seen only a few times. The genes are TRBV6-2 or TRBV6-3 and TRBJ2-2; no firm D call. The V end lost 3 bases, the J end lost 6 bases, and 8 bases lay between the germline ends. From germline, CDR1 is MNHEY and CDR2 SVGEGT. This CDR3 spans 13 amino acids. For the CDR3, the DNA is TGTGCCAGCAGTTATTATTCGTCCGGGGAGCTGTTTTTT. Its protein is CASSYYSSGELFF.

This clonotype was picked up many times. The rearrangement uses TRBV24-1 and TRBJ2-2, with a tentative D call TRBD1 (5 bases). CDR1 is KGHDR and CDR2 is SFDVKD in the germline V gene. The V and J ends lost 4 bases and 3 bases respectively, with 8 bases between them. This CDR3 is 14 amino acids long. This CDR3 reads CATSEATDTGELFF. The CDR3 region has the DNA TGTGCCACCAGTGAGGCGACAGACACCGGGGAGCTGTTTTTT.

About this clonotype itself: Given a much more abundant clone one base away, this may be a read error. The J gene is TRBJ2-6, the V gene TRBV6-1, with D hard to call. CDR3 size: 15 residues. Per the germline V gene, CDR1 is MNHNS and CDR2 is SASEGT. The CDR3 loop reads CAGSQDLAGANVLTF. CDR3 nucleotide sequence: TGTGCCGGCAGTCAGGACCTCGCTGGGGCCAACGTCCTGACTTTC.

The rearrangement links TRBV2 to TRBJ1-5; TRBD1 matches 9 bases. Germline V gene sequence: CDR1 SNHLY, CDR2 FYNNEI. Unmatched junction bases numbered 4, after V lost 5 bases and J lost 5 bases. The CDR3 runs 14 residues. CDR3 coding DNA: TGTGCCAGCAGTCCACAGGGGGCAGATCAGCCCCAGCATTTT. Translated: CASSPQGADQPQHF.